The clone carrying this T cell receptor (beta chain) was observed once. The antigen is undetermined. This sample was included in a study of OX40 agonist ivuxolimab in advanced cancers. The overall study: Patients were treated with ivuxolimab, an agonistic anti-OX40 (CD134) antibody. Study-level points and caveats: CD8+ T cells showed, on average, more clonal expansion than CD4+ cells.

The assay was immunoSEQ multiplex PCR, and TCRdb's table has in-frame clones only and misses some. The sample holds 56,000 or so clones; 70% to 85% are singletons and the top ten take over 3.5%. Per the germline V gene, CDR1 is SGDLS and CDR2 is YYNGEE. The V and J ends lost 0 bases and 0 bases, in that order; junction bases with no gene match: 7. The CDR3 covers 18 residues. This sample comprised CD4+ or CD8+ T cells sorted from blood, obtained in a trial of the OX40 agonist ivuxolimab. The receptor was derived from an adult with an advanced solid tumor such as melanoma, head and neck, liver or kidney cancer. J is TRBJ2-3 and V is TRBV9, with TRBD2 matching 10 bases. In nucleotides, the CDR3 is TGTGCCAGCAGCGTAGGAGCGGGGGGGTCCACTAGCACAGATACGCAGTATTTT. Translated, it gives CASSVGAGGSTSTDTQYF.